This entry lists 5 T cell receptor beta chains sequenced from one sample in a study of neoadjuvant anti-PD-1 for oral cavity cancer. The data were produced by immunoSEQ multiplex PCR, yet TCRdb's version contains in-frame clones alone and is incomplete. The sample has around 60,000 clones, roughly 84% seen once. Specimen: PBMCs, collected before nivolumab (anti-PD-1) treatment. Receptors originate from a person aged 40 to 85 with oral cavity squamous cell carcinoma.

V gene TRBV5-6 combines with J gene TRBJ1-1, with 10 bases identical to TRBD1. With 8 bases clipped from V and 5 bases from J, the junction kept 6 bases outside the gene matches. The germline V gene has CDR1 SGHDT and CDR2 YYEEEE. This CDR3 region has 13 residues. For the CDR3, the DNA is TGTGCCAGTGGGGGACAGGGGAAAACTGAAGCTTTCTTT. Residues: CASGGQGKTEAFF.

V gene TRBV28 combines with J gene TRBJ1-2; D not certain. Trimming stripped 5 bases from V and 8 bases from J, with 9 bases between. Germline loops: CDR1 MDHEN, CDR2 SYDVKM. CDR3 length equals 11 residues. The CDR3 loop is CASSNRLGYTF. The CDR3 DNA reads TGTGCCAGCAGTAACAGATTAGGCTACACCTTC.

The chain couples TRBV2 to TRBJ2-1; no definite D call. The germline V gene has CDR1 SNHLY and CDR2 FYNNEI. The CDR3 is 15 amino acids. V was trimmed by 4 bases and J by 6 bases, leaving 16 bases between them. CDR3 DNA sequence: TGTGCCAGCAGTGTCCCGCTCTTTTTTGGCAATGAGCAGTTCTTC. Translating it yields CASSVPLFFGNEQFF.

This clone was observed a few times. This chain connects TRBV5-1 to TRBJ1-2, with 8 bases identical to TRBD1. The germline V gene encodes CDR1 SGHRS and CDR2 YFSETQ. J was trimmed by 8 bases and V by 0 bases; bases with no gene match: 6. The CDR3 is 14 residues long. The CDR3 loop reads CASSLATGGEGYTF. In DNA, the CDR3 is TGCGCCAGCAGCTTGGCTACAGGGGGTGAAGGCTACACCTTC.

CDR3 in amino acids: CASSSLTLVGNSPLHF. The CDR3 bases are TGTGCCAGCAGTTCCCTGACATTAGTCGGGAATTCACCCCTCCACTTT. The chain links TRBV27 to TRBJ1-6, with D hard to call. Trimming removed 4 bases at V and 7 bases at J, with 17 bases between. The CDR3 spans 16 residues. Looked up from germline, CDR1 is MNHEY and CDR2 is SMNVEV (reference sequence).